This T cell receptor (beta chain) was captured in a study of blood T cell repertoires in COVID-19. The overall study: The analysed material was cDNA or gDNA that came from T cells, B-cell-depleted T cells, or PBMCs.

From germline, CDR1 is LNHDA and CDR2 SQIVND (reference sequence). With 7 bases removed from V and 3 bases from J, the gap between germline ends came to 21 bases. The CDR3 has 16 residues. TCRdb keeps only in-frame clones here, not all; method: immunoSEQ multiplex PCR. The table has roughly 53,000 clones, about nine tenths seen once. This TCR was recovered from a man older than 75 with acute or convalescent COVID-19. The material sequenced was peripheral blood. The rearrangement links TRBV19 to TRBJ1-2; the D gene is possibly TRBD1 (5 bases). This chain's CDR3 is CASNDVTAQNHYGYTF. For the CDR3, the DNA is TGTGCCAGTAACGACGTGACAGCCCAGAATCACTATGGCTACACCTTC.